This T cell receptor beta chain derives from a study of blood T cell repertoires in COVID-19. About the research overall: Specimens from acute and convalescent COVID-19 originated in the United States, Italy and Spain. From T cells, B-cell-depleted T cells, or PBMCs came the material, which was cDNA or gDNA.

This clone has a single count. V gave up 0 bases and J gave up 0 bases, with 9 bases separating them. The germline V gene has CDR1 SGHRS and CDR2 YFSETQ. There are 15 residues in the CDR3. Authors' processing steps: The assay estimated nucleated cells by amplifying reference gene primers. Clones were sequenced by immunoSEQ multiplex PCR, and TCRdb holds only the in-frame ones, with some missing. V and J calls and clone size are given by that table; D and trimming were obtained from the DNA. The sample consists of over 25,000 clones, around 90% of them appearing once. The sample was peripheral blood. The chain uses TRBV5-1 and TRBJ2-5; D ambiguous. The receptor was derived from a man in his fifties with active COVID-19. The CDR3, as DNA: TGCGCCAGCAGCTTGGGTTCCCGGTACCAAGAGACCCAGTACTTC. Its protein product is CASSLGSRYQETQYF.